The 14 T cell receptor beta chains below all came from one sample that was sequenced in a study of blood T cell repertoires in COVID-19. Sequenced by immunoSEQ multiplex PCR; TCRdb stores in-frame clones only, minus some. In the table there are 110,000 to 150,000 clones, roughly 88% of which are singletons. Sequencing was done on a sample of peripheral blood. The source is a woman aged 45-65 years with acute or convalescent COVID-19.

This clone was seen a single time. This chain joins TRBV6-5 and TRBJ2-2; TRBD1 agrees at 9 bases. Germline CDR1 and CDR2: MNHEY and SVGAGI. CDR3 length equals 15 residues. V lost 7 bases to trimming and J lost 4 bases; unmatched junction nucleotides: 7. CDR3 coding DNA: TGTGCCAGCAATTCGCAGGGACAGGGCACCGGGGAGCTGTTTTTT. Its protein product is CASNSQGQGTGELFF.

This clone was observed a single time. This chain connects TRBV7-9 to TRBJ1-2; no reliable D call. Trimming pared 5 bases from V and 5 bases from J, leaving 6 bases between. CDR3 size: 11 residues. Germline V lookup: CDR1 SEHNR, CDR2 FQNEAQ (reference sequence). The CDR3 protein is CASSLSYGYTF. CDR3 coding DNA: TGTGCCAGCAGCCTTAGTTATGGCTACACCTTC.

The chain recombines TRBV2 with TRBJ1-5; D might be TRBD1 (5 bases). Germline V gene data show CDR1 as SNHLY and CDR2 as FYNNEI. CDR3 length: 14 amino acids. Deletions cut 3 bases from V and 5 bases from J, with 11 bases between. CDR3 sequence reads: CASSEGGRDQPQHF. CDR3 bases: TGTGCCAGCAGTGAGGGGGGGAGGGATCAGCCCCAGCATTTT.

Written as DNA, the CDR3 is TGTGCCAGTACCAACGACGCAGGGTGCGAGCAGTACTTC. Its translation is CASTNDAGCEQYF. The chain links TRBV19 to TRBJ2-7, with TRBD1 as a possible D gene (5 bases). Germline CDR1 LNHDA, CDR2 SQIVND (reference sequence). Between the trimmed V and J ends, which lost 7 bases and 6 bases, there was a span of 16 bases. This CDR3 region has 13 residues.

This chain uses TRBV3-1 (or the pseudogene TRBV3-2) with TRBJ2-7; maybe TRBD2 (6 bases). The CDR3 extends over 17 amino acids. The germline CDR1 and CDR2 sequences are LGHDT and YNNKEL (reference sequence). The germline V and J ends were trimmed by 1 base and 0 bases, with 16 bases remaining between them. The CDR3 DNA reads TGTGCCAGCAGCCAAGGCTTAATGGGGGGTAGCTCCTACGAGCAGTACTTC. It specifies CASSQGLMGGSSYEQYF.

The chain links TRBV19 to TRBJ2-1; 8 nucleotides line up with TRBD2. CDR3 size: 17 residues. J gave up 1 base and V 6 bases, and 11 bases lay outside the gene matches. The germline V gene has CDR1 LNHDA and CDR2 SQIVND (reference sequence). The CDR3 coding sequence is TGTGCCAGTAGCTTCCCTTCAGCGGGAGAATCCTACAATGAGCAGTTCTTC. Encoded protein: CASSFPSAGESYNEQFF.

This chain joins TRBV3-1 (or the pseudogene TRBV3-2) and TRBJ2-1; D not resolved. The CDR3 is made up of 13 amino acids. Trimming stripped 0 bases from V and 9 bases from J, with 9 bases between. The V gene's germline CDR1 is LGHDT and CDR2 YNNKEL (reference sequence). CDR3 sequence (DNA): TGTGCCAGCAGCCAAGATGAGGCTATTGAGCAGTTCTTC. Its translation: CASSQDEAIEQFF.

The CDR3 sequence: CAGLTDSYGYTF. In nucleotides, the CDR3 is TGTGCCGGTTTGACAGATTCTTATGGCTACACCTTC. This rearrangement joins TRBV6-6 to TRBJ1-2, with a tentative D call TRBD1 (5 bases). The CDR3 loop spans 12 amino acids. In germline, CDR1 is MNHNY, CDR2 SVGAGI (reference sequence). V was trimmed by 11 bases and J by 5 bases, leaving 15 bases between them.

V gene TRBV10-3 combines with J gene TRBJ1-1, with TRBD1 as a possible D gene (5 bases). The CDR3 runs to 15 residues. CDR1 ENHRY and CDR2 SYGVKD come from the germline V gene. Trimming removed 4 bases from V and 11 bases from J, with 23 bases in between. This CDR3 reads CAISARDSPLGWAFF. CDR3 DNA: TGTGCCATCAGTGCGAGGGACTCACCTTTAGGATGGGCTTTCTTT.

The chain joins TRBV6-5 to TRBJ2-3, with 7 bases aligning to TRBD1. The CDR3 totals 12 residues. Per germline, CDR1 MNHEY and CDR2 SVGAGI. The V segment lost 6 bases and the J segment 4 bases; nucleotides outside the gene matches: 1. The CDR3 here is CASRTGADTQYF. In DNA, the CDR3 is TGTGCCAGCAGAACAGGGGCAGATACGCAGTATTTT.

The chain has TRBV27 and TRBJ1-5; D unclear. This CDR3 comprises 15 residues. The V end lost 2 bases, the J end lost 0 bases, and 8 bases lay between the germline ends. Germline CDR1 and CDR2: MNHEY and SMNVEV (reference sequence). The CDR3 nucleotides read TGTGCCAGCAGTTTAACGACACATAGCAATCAGCCCCAGCATTTT. Its protein is CASSLTTHSNQPQHF.

CDR3: CASSIRVDTEAFF. CDR3 DNA sequence: TGTGCCAGTAGTATACGGGTGGACACTGAAGCTTTCTTT. The genes are TRBV19 and TRBJ1-1; D is ambiguous. Germline CDR1 is LNHDA and CDR2 is SQIVND (reference sequence). V was trimmed by 2 bases and J by 3 bases, leaving 7 bases between them. CDR3 length: 13 amino acids.

The V call is TRBV6-5, the J call TRBJ1-4; D is possibly TRBD1 (5 bases). Between the trimmed V and J ends, which lost 6 bases and 8 bases, there was a span of 10 bases. CDR1 and CDR2 from the germline V gene are MNHEY and SVGAGI. The CDR3 contains 12 residues. The chain's CDR3 is CASRGPGEKLFF. The CDR3 nucleotides read TGTGCCAGCAGGGGGCCTGGGGAAAAACTGTTTTTT.

The rearrangement joins TRBV6-1 to TRBJ1-2, with D tentatively TRBD1 (5 bases). Germline V gene data show CDR1 as MNHNS and CDR2 as SASEGT. CDR3 size: 14 residues. Trimming stripped 0 bases from V and 8 bases from J, with 13 bases between. CDR3 sequence (DNA): TGTGCCAGCAGTGAAGCCGCAGGGTGGAGCGGCTACACCTTC. Amino acids: CASSEAAGWSGYTF.